The 17 T cell receptor beta chains below come from one sample, sequenced in a study of T cells after yellow fever vaccination. Using its own MiXCR run on the 5' RACE reads, TCRdb lists one record per CDR3 protein. Of just under 600,000 distinct CDR3 sequences listed, around an eighth were seen once; the top ten hold roughly 13%. The starting material was PBMCs, obtained on the day of the yellow fever booster vaccination. The origin of the receptors is a man aged 25 to 40 who received the YFV17D yellow fever vaccine.

V gene TRBV5-1 combines with J gene TRBJ2-1; 13 nucleotides agree with TRBD2. This CDR3 comprises 15 residues. CDR1 SGHRS and CDR2 YFSETQ come from the germline V gene. After removal of 2 bases from V and 9 bases from J, the junction contained 5 bases not matched to a gene. CDR3 in DNA: TGCGCCAGCAGCTTTACTAGCGGGAGGGCGGGTGAGCAGTTCTTC. Its protein is CASSFTSGRAGEQFF.

The chain employs TRBV20-1 and TRBJ2-2; D remains unclear. Trimming removed 0 bases from V and 1 base from J, with 6 bases in between. The CDR3 length is 14 residues. Germline CDR1 DFQATT, CDR2 SNEGSKA (reference sequence). The CDR3 loop is CSARDSGNTGELFF. The CDR3 DNA follows: TGCAGTGCTAGAGATTCAGGGAACACCGGGGAGCTGTTTTTT.

The rearrangement joins TRBV7-3 to TRBJ2-3; TRBD2 agrees at 8 bases. The CDR3 length is 15 residues. The germline gives CDR1 SGHTA, CDR2 FQGTGA. V lost 7 bases to trimming and J lost 0 bases; unmatched junction nucleotides: 6. CDR3 loop: CASTPASGSTDTQYF. CDR3 bases: TGTGCCAGCACCCCCGCTAGCGGGAGCACAGATACGCAGTATTTT.

Only a few counts were recorded for this clonotype. The J gene is TRBJ2-5, the V gene TRBV5-8; a possible D gene is TRBD2 (5 bases). The V end was cut by 2 bases, the J end by 5 bases, with 13 bases between. Germline V gene sequence: CDR1 SGHTS, CDR2 YDEGEE. The CDR3 runs to 14 residues. CDR3 sequence: CASSFLNRGETQYF. The CDR3 DNA sequence: TGTGCCAGCAGCTTCCTGAATAGAGGGGAGACCCAGTACTTC.

Only a few counts were recorded for this clonotype. The chain is built from TRBV12-3 or TRBV12-4 and TRBJ2-3; 8 bases fit TRBD2. The CDR3 is 16 residues long. Unmatched junction bases numbered 6, after V lost 4 bases and J lost 0 bases. The CDR3 region is CASSSGASGSTDTQYF. The CDR3 coding sequence is TGTGCCAGCAGTTCTGGGGCTAGCGGGAGCACAGATACGCAGTATTTT.

A word on this clonotype: This may stem from a read error, because a much larger clone lies one nucleotide away. This sequence joins TRBV29-1 and TRBJ2-7; TRBD2 matches 8 bases. This CDR3 is 12 amino acids long. Germline CDR1 SQVTM, CDR2 ANQGSEA. The V gene end was trimmed by 7 bases and the J gene end by 0 bases; junction bases not matched to a gene: 2. The CDR3, as DNA: TGCAGCGGGAGCGGGAGCTCCTACGAGCAGTACTTC. It specifies CSGSGSSYEQYF.

This clonotype was observed a handful of times. The V call is TRBV7-2, the J call TRBJ1-5; 9 nucleotides match TRBD1. The V gene's germline CDR1 is SGHTA and CDR2 FQGNSA. Trimming took 4 bases from V and 4 from J; bases not matched to a gene: 8. The CDR3 is made up of 16 amino acids. The CDR3 DNA reads as TGTGCCAGCAGCTCCCAGGGGACAGGGCTTAATCAGCCCCAGCATTTT. Its protein product is CASSSQGTGLNQPQHF.

In this sample, this clonotype turned up a few times. The V gene is TRBV7-2, the J gene TRBJ2-7; D gene unclear. Germline CDR1 and CDR2: SGHTA and FQGNSA. This CDR3 is built from 12 residues. V was trimmed by 5 bases and J by 10 bases, leaving 15 bases between them. CDR3 sequence: CASSVSGWEQYF. The CDR3 DNA is TGTGCCAGCAGCGTCTCGGGTTGGGAACAGTACTTC.

The chain couples TRBV7-2 to TRBJ2-4, with TRBD1 identical over 9 bases. The CDR3 is 16 residues long. With V trimmed by 3 bases and J by 1 base, 4 bases remained unmatched. Looked up from germline, CDR1 is SGHTA and CDR2 is FQGNSA. The CDR3 DNA reads as TGTGCCAGCAGCTTTTTAGGACAGGGGGCCAAAAACATTCAGTACTTC. Translation gives CASSFLGQGAKNIQYF.

This clonotype turned up a few times. The rearrangement links TRBV7-2 to TRBJ2-7; D remains unclear. CDR3 length: 14 residues. Germline CDR1 and CDR2: SGHTA and FQGNSA. Trimming took 5 bases from V and 3 from J, leaving 14 bases between them. The CDR3 protein is CASSPRTRSYEQYF. The DNA for the CDR3 is TGTGCCAGCAGCCCCAGGACCCGAAGCTACGAGCAGTACTTC.

J is TRBJ1-1 and V is TRBV28; no definite D call. V was clipped by 8 bases and J by 5 bases, with 15 bases between them. Germline CDR1 reads MDHEN; CDR2 reads SYDVKM. The CDR3 is 13 amino acids. The CDR3 here is CASAVPLWTEAFF. The CDR3 DNA reads as TGTGCCAGCGCCGTCCCCTTATGGACTGAAGCTTTCTTT.

This clonotype was seen only a few times. V usage is TRBV3-1 and J usage is TRBJ1-2; D gene uncertain. CDR1 and CDR2 (germline): LGHDT, YNNKEL (reference sequence). V was cut by 5 bases and J by 6 bases, with 19 bases left in between. The CDR3 covers 15 residues. For the CDR3, the DNA is TGTGCCAGCAGCGACTTTGGGCGGGGTTTGAATGGCTACACCTTC. It codes for CASSDFGRGLNGYTF.

The V gene is TRBV24-1, the J gene TRBJ2-5; unclear D gene. The length of the CDR3 is 12 residues. V lost 5 bases and J 5 bases, leaving 8 bases between the germline ends. Per germline, CDR1 KGHDR and CDR2 SFDVKD. The CDR3 DNA sequence: TGTGCCACCAGTGGCACCGGGGAGACCCAGTACTTC. Its translation: CATSGTGETQYF.

V gene TRBV6-2 or TRBV6-3 combines with J gene TRBJ2-5, with a possible D match to TRBD2 (5 bases). Germline CDR1 reads MNHEY; CDR2 reads SVGEGT. Deletions cut 11 bases from V and 2 bases from J, with 12 bases between. This CDR3 is built from 12 residues. This CDR3 reads CACGQRQETQYF. CDR3 coding DNA: TGTGCCTGTGGGCAGCGGCAAGAGACCCAGTACTTC.

V usage is TRBV12-3 or TRBV12-4 and J usage is TRBJ2-4; D is perhaps TRBD2 (6 bases). Trimming removed 3 bases from V and 6 bases from J, with 12 bases in between. The CDR3 is made up of 14 amino acids. This CDR3 is CASSFQAGRNIQYF. CDR3 nucleotide sequence: TGTGCCAGCAGTTTTCAGGCGGGGCGAAACATTCAGTACTTC.

This clonotype has only a few counts. This chain joins TRBV3-1 and TRBJ2-7, with 12 nucleotides matching TRBD2. The CDR3 contains 15 residues. Germline CDR1 is LGHDT and CDR2 is YNNKEL (reference sequence). The J segment lost 2 bases and the V segment lost 4 bases, leaving 3 bases of the junction unmatched. CDR3 sequence reads: CASSRLAGATYEQYF. The CDR3 DNA reads TGTGCCAGCAGCCGACTAGCGGGGGCTACCTACGAGCAGTACTTC.

This clonotype was seen a handful of times. The chain joins TRBV20-1 to TRBJ1-5; unclear D gene. V gave up 0 bases and J gave up 7 bases, with 10 bases separating them. Germline assignment: CDR1 DFQATT and CDR2 SNEGSKA (reference sequence). The CDR3 loop spans 13 amino acids. The CDR3 DNA reads as TGCAGTGCTAGAGATCTCTTCGGACAGCCCCAGCATTTT. This sequence encodes CSARDLFGQPQHF.